These 19 T cell receptor beta chains were all obtained from the same sample, sequenced in a study of shared clonotypes between healthy human individuals. Here immunoSEQ multiplex PCR was the method, and the copy in TCRdb shows in-frame clones only, minus some. The data hold around 530,000 clones, with roughly 79% observed a single time. Sequenced: PBMCs. These receptors all come from a woman aged 40 to 50 in good health. Some clones in this sample may be carry-over from other donors' samples.

This rearrangement joins TRBV19 to TRBJ2-3; D unresolved. CDR1 is LNHDA, CDR2 SQIVND, per germline (reference sequence). The germline V and J ends were trimmed by 5 bases and 0 bases, with 12 bases remaining between them. The CDR3 is made up of 15 amino acids. The CDR3 spells CASSAPRASTDTQYF. The CDR3 region has the DNA TGTGCCAGTAGTGCTCCTAGAGCTAGCACAGATACGCAGTATTTT.

CDR3 bases: TGTGCCTGGAGAAGCAGGGCTCGCTACGAGCAGTACTTC. It is translated as CAWRSRARYEQYF. V usage is TRBV30 and J usage is TRBJ2-7, with D perhaps matching TRBD1 (5 bases). Trimming pared 3 bases from V and 3 bases from J, leaving 12 bases between. Germline values: CDR1 GTSNPN, CDR2 SVGIG (reference sequence). This CDR3 has 13 residues.

This clone was detected only a few times. CDR3 DNA: TGTGCCAGCACCCTTACCCCGGACAGCGGGGGCGAGCAGTACTTC. Translated, it gives CASTLTPDSGGEQYF. V gene TRBV6-5 combines with J gene TRBJ2-7, with 8 bases aligning to TRBD2. V was clipped by 7 bases and J by 6 bases; unmatched bases: 14. The CDR3 is 15 residues long. CDR1 and CDR2 from the germline V gene are MNHEY and SVGAGI.

The chain joins TRBV28 to TRBJ1-4; 9 bases line up with TRBD1. This CDR3 has 15 amino acids. Trimming removed 1 base from V and 7 bases from J; junction bases left unmatched: 4. In germline, CDR1 is MDHEN, CDR2 SYDVKM. The DNA for the CDR3 is TGTGCCAGCAGTTTATCAACAGGGGGCCGTGAAAAACTGTTTTTT. Protein product: CASSLSTGGREKLFF.

This clone appeared a few times. The V call is TRBV25-1, the J call TRBJ1-1; 8 nucleotides line up with TRBD1. The V gene end was trimmed by 1 base and the J gene end by 2 bases; junction bases not matched to a gene: 9. This CDR3 spans 17 amino acids. Germline V gene data show CDR1 as MGHDK and CDR2 as SYGVNS. The CDR3 bases are TGTGCCAGCAGTGAATTCTCAGCAGGGGGCCTTAACACTGAAGCTTTCTTT. Translated, it gives CASSEFSAGGLNTEAFF.

As DNA, the CDR3 is TGTGCCAGCACCCACCTCCAGGGGGTTTGGCAAGAGACCCAGTACTTC. Translating gives CASTHLQGVWQETQYF. The chain recombines TRBV6-6 with TRBJ2-5; TRBD1 matches 7 bases. The germline V gene encodes CDR1 MNHNY and CDR2 SVGAGI (reference sequence). This CDR3 region has 16 residues. Trimming took 7 bases from V and 2 from J; bases not matched to a gene: 13.

This clone appeared a single time. The J gene is TRBJ2-7, the V gene TRBV21-1; no DNA check was done on the table's D call, TRBD2. TRBV21-1 has pseudogene status. The CDR3 length is 17 residues. This chain's CDR3 is CASSNLPGLANANEQYF. CDR3 nucleotides: TGTGCCAGCAGCAACCTACCGGGACTAGCCAACGCCAACGAGCAGTACTTC.

The genes are TRBV10-2 and TRBJ2-7; 8 bases are a match to TRBD2. V lost 3 bases to trimming and J lost 1 base; unmatched junction nucleotides: 8. This CDR3 is 16 amino acids long. Germline CDR1 WSHSY, CDR2 SAAADI. CDR3 amino acids: CASSDPSGSGSYEQYF. CDR3 nucleotide sequence: TGCGCCAGCAGTGACCCAAGCGGGAGTGGGTCCTACGAGCAGTACTTC.

The chain recombines TRBV28 with TRBJ2-7; no clear D gene. Trimming removed 7 bases from V and 0 bases from J, with 13 bases in between. From germline, CDR1 is MDHEN and CDR2 SYDVKM. The CDR3 length is 14 residues. The CDR3 region has the DNA TGTGCCAGCACCCCCCGGACGCACTCCTACGAGCAGTACTTC. This translates into CASTPRTHSYEQYF.

Comment on this clone: Its ends do not fully match the called genes, so a read error is possible. This sample also contains other DNA sequences that code for the same CDR3. This chain links TRBV28 with TRBJ1-5; TRBD1 might be the D (5 bases). Germline-derived CDR1 and CDR2 are MDHEN and SYDVKM. This CDR3 has 15 residues. CDR3 nucleotide sequence: TGTGCCAGTAGTTTAGGCGGCGTGGGGGATCAGCCCCAGCGTTTT. It codes for CASSLGGVGDQPQRF.

This clone was detected only once. The J gene is TRBJ2-6, the V gene TRBV7-2; 9 nucleotides match TRBD1. Losses at the gene ends were 1 base for V and 1 base for J; bases not matched to a gene: 2. The length of the CDR3 is 17 residues. The germline CDR1 and CDR2 sequences are SGHTA and FQGNSA. For the CDR3, the DNA is TGTGCCAGCAGCTTAGTGGGACAGGGTTCTGGGGCCAACGTCCTGACTTTC. It is translated as CASSLVGQGSGANVLTF.

This chain links TRBV29-1 with TRBJ1-2; no clear D. This CDR3 is built from 14 residues. The V and J ends lost 5 bases and 13 bases respectively, with 26 bases between them. Germline lookup yields CDR1 SQVTM and CDR2 ANQGSEA. CDR3 DNA sequence: TGCAGCGTTAAGAGGTTCCGCGAAGGTGGTGCAACCACCTTC. It specifies CSVKRFREGGATTF.

The chain carries TRBV7-2 and TRBJ1-2; TRBD1 is a possible D gene (6 bases). The V end was cut by 5 bases, the J end by 5 bases, with 12 bases between. The CDR3 contains 13 residues. Germline V gene lookup returns CDR1 SGHTA and CDR2 FQGNSA. The CDR3 DNA reads as TGTGCCAGCAGCCAGGACAGCCAATATGGCTACACCTTC. Translation gives CASSQDSQYGYTF.

On this clone itself: With a far larger clone one base away, a read error is the likely cause. The chain uses TRBV30 and TRBJ2-5; perhaps TRBD2 as D (5 bases). The germline gives CDR1 GTSNPN, CDR2 SVGIG (reference sequence). This CDR3 has 13 amino acids. The CDR3: CDWRTPGQETQYF. In nucleotides, the CDR3 is TGTGACTGGAGGACCCCTGGTCAAGAGACCCAGTACTTC.

This clone was counted a few times. The rearrangement links TRBV15 to TRBJ2-3, with 11 bases that match TRBD1. The CDR3 sequence is 15 residues long. Germline CDR1 reads LNHNV; CDR2 reads YYDKDF (reference sequence). V was clipped by 5 bases and J by 3 bases; unmatched bases: 4. DNA for the CDR3: TGTGCCACCAGCCGGGACAGGGGGAAAACAGATACGCAGTATTTT. Encoded protein: CATSRDRGKTDTQYF. The entire variable domain, with the rest obtained from reference TRBV15 and TRBJ2-3, is as follows: DAMVIQNPRYQVTQFGKPVTLSCSQTLNHNVMYWYQQKSSQAPKLLFHYYDKDFNNEADTPDNFQSRRPNTSFCFLDIRSPGLGDTAMYLCATSRDRGKTDTQYFGPGTRLTVL.

This sequence joins TRBV6-4 and TRBJ2-3; either TRBD1 or TRBD2 may fit D (5 bases each). Germline CDR1 is MRHNA and CDR2 is SNTAGT. The CDR3 contains 15 residues. Deletions cut 9 bases from V and 5 bases from J, with 21 bases between. CDR3 residues: CASNESRDEVDTQYF. The CDR3 bases are TGTGCCAGTAATGAATCCCGGGACGAAGTAGATACGCAGTATTTT.

This clone was detected many times. V usage is TRBV6-6 and J usage is TRBJ2-7; the D gene could be TRBD1 or TRBD2 (6 bases each). The CDR3 length is 14 residues. Germline V gene data show CDR1 as MNHNY and CDR2 as SVGAGI (reference sequence). Trimming removed 0 bases at V and 4 bases at J, with 10 bases between. CDR3 nucleotides: TGTGCCAGCAGTTACTCGCAGGGGACTTACGAGCAGTACTTC. Translating it yields CASSYSQGTYEQYF.

The chain links TRBV7-3 to TRBJ2-1; a weak D match, TRBD2 (5 bases). Trimming cost V 2 bases and J 0 bases, with 8 bases left between them. Germline CDR1 SGHTA, CDR2 FQGTGA. This CDR3 has 15 amino acids. CDR3 region: CASSLDGDSYNEQFF. The CDR3 DNA reads as TGTGCCAGCAGCTTAGACGGGGACTCCTACAATGAGCAGTTCTTC.

The rearrangement joins TRBV5-4 to TRBJ1-5; D is ambiguous. V was trimmed by 0 bases and J by 1 base, leaving 8 bases between them. This CDR3 comprises 15 residues. Germline-derived CDR1 and CDR2 are SGHNT and YYREEE (reference sequence). DNA of the CDR3: TGTGCCAGCAGCTTGGATGATACGAGCAATCAGCCCCAGCATTTT. Translated, it gives CASSLDDTSNQPQHF.